The 32 T cell receptor beta chains listed next were all sequenced from one sample in a study of low-dose radiotherapy and immunotherapy resistance in tumors. First-strand cDNA relied on TRAV- and TRBV-specific primers spanning alpha and beta chains. For amplifying TCRs, the PCR ran for about 19 cycles with Phusion, which was used together with a constant-region primer and the adapter on the V primers. TCRdb reprocessed the reads via MiXCR and lists one record per CDR3 protein. The sample carries more than 50,000 distinct CDR3 sequences, 20% to 25% recorded once. Time point meaning: after trial treatment. The sample's treatment: LDRT plus nivolumab, ipilimumab, low-dose cyclophosphamide and aspirin (RACIN trial). Sequenced here: PBMCs, sampled after low-dose radiotherapy plus immunotherapy. These receptors were obtained from a male donor with prostate cancer.

There are many counts of this clonotype. CDR3 amino acids: CASSLVAPVLQPQHF. The CDR3 DNA follows: TGTGCCAGCAGTTTAGTGGCGCCGGTGCTTCAGCCCCAGCATTTT. The chain combines TRBV28 with TRBJ1-5; D gene ambiguous. The CDR3 has 15 amino acids. Germline CDR1 and CDR2: MDHEN and SYDVKM. V lost 2 bases to trimming and J lost 6 bases, with 14 bases between them. The variable domain in full, completed from reference TRBV28 and TRBJ1-5, reads DVKVTQSSRYLVKRTGEKVFLECVQDMDHENMFWYRQDPGLGLRLIYFSYDVKMKEKGDIPEGYSVSREKKERFSLILESASTNQTSMYLCASSLVAPVLQPQHFGDGTRLSIL.

For this clonotype: It differs at one base from a far larger clone, so likely a read error. This chain joins TRBV11-1 and TRBJ2-5; 13 positions match TRBD2. The CDR3 consists of 19 residues. The germline V gene encodes CDR1 SGHAT and CDR2 FQDESV (reference sequence). Unmatched junction bases numbered 23, after V lost 5 bases and J lost 11 bases. This CDR3 reads CASSAWGLAGRSSYNEQYF. The CDR3 region has the DNA TGTGCCAGCAGCGCCTGGGGACTAGCGGGGCGGAGCTCCTACAATGAGCAGTACTTC.

The chain carries TRBV5-4 and TRBJ2-3; possible D gene TRBD2, 6 bases. In germline, CDR1 is SGHNT, CDR2 YYREEE (reference sequence). The CDR3 is made up of 16 amino acids. Trimming pared 4 bases from V and 4 bases from J, leaving 19 bases between. The CDR3 DNA sequence: TGTGCCAGCAGCCCCGGACGTCTAGCGTCTGCAGATACGCAGTATTTT. Residues: CASSPGRLASADTQYF.

This clonotype was observed a few times. The chain links TRBV14 to TRBJ2-5; no reliable D call. The CDR3 spans 11 residues. Germline-derived CDR1 and CDR2 are SGHDN and FVKESK. V gave up 8 bases and J gave up 3 bases, with 7 bases separating them. The DNA for the CDR3 is TGTGCCAGCTCGGTGGAAGAGACCCAGTACTTC. This codes for CASSVEETQYF.

This clonotype showed up many times. J is TRBJ2-3 and V is TRBV6-1, with TRBD2 as a possible D gene (6 bases). CDR1 is MNHNS and CDR2 is SASEGT in the germline V gene. The CDR3 extends over 14 amino acids. Trimming pared 7 bases from V and 4 bases from J, leaving 15 bases between. The CDR3 DNA is TGTGCCAGCACGGGCCAGGGAGGCGCAGATACGCAGTATTTT. Its protein is CASTGQGGADTQYF.

In its sample, this clonotype was seen many times. The chain has TRBV6-5 and TRBJ2-5; 9 bases agree with TRBD1. Germline loops: CDR1 MNHEY, CDR2 SVGAGI. The CDR3 length is 18 residues. V shed 7 bases and J 5 bases; nucleotides not matched to a gene: 20. The CDR3 sequence: CASKLTARTGAPRETQYF. As DNA, the CDR3 is TGTGCCAGCAAACTCACCGCCCGGACAGGGGCGCCCCGGGAGACCCAGTACTTC.

This clonotype was counted many times. This chain uses TRBV7-8 with TRBJ1-2; D might be TRBD1 (5 bases). Germline V gives CDR1 SGHVS, CDR2 FQNEAQ. The V and J ends lost 4 bases and 6 bases respectively, with 21 bases between them. CDR3 length: 16 amino acids. Here the CDR3 DNA reads TGTGCCAGCAGCTCCCTAGGATCAGGGCTCTGGGATGGCTACACCTTC. It specifies CASSSLGSGLWDGYTF.

This clonotype was observed many times. The rearrangement uses TRBV6-1 and TRBJ2-3; possible D gene TRBD2, 6 bases. The CDR3 spans 14 residues. Germline CDR1 reads MNHNS; CDR2 reads SASEGT. V was trimmed by 0 bases and J by 7 bases, leaving 11 bases between them. As DNA, the CDR3 is TGTGCCAGCAGTGAAGCGGGAGGCCCCTATACGCAGTATTTT. It yields the protein CASSEAGGPYTQYF.

This clonotype occurred many times. This chain links TRBV5-1 with TRBJ2-7, with unresolved D. Germline V CDR1 and CDR2: SGHRS, YFSETQ. V lost 2 bases and J lost 2, with 14 bases in between. The CDR3 consists of 15 residues. CDR3 residues: CASSFSDDPPYEQYF. As DNA, the CDR3 is TGCGCCAGCAGCTTTTCGGATGACCCCCCCTACGAGCAGTACTTC.

This clonotype has at least ten counts. The chain is built from TRBV2 and TRBJ2-3, with D possibly matching TRBD1 (5 bases). The V end was cut by 8 bases, the J end by 2 bases, with 11 bases between. CDR1 and CDR2 (germline): SNHLY, FYNNEI. The length of the CDR3 is 13 residues. The CDR3 nucleotides read TGTGCCAGCGGGTTGGGGCTCACAGATACGCAGTATTTT. This translates into CASGLGLTDTQYF.

Many counts were recorded for this clonotype. CDR3 nucleotide sequence: TGCGCCAGCAGCTCGACTAGCGGGAGTTTCTCCAATGAGCAGTTCTTC. Its translation: CASSSTSGSFSNEQFF. The genes are TRBV5-1 and TRBJ2-1; 12 nucleotides line up with TRBD2. In germline, CDR1 is SGHRS, CDR2 YFSETQ. CDR3 length equals 16 residues. V lost 3 bases, J lost 6 bases, and 7 bases stayed unmatched. Full variable domain (remainder filled in from reference TRBV5-1 and TRBJ2-1): KAGVTQTPRYLIKTRGQQVTLSCSPISGHRSVSWYQQTPGQGLQFLFEYFSETQRNKGNFPGRFSGRQFSNSRSEMNVSTLELGDSALYLCASSSTSGSFSNEQFFGPGTRLTVL.

This clonotype appeared many times. The rearrangement links TRBV19 to TRBJ2-1, with a possible D match to TRBD2 (5 bases). The CDR3 loop spans 17 amino acids. V lost 6 bases and J lost 0, with 18 bases in between. Germline CDR1 LNHDA, CDR2 SQIVND (reference sequence). This CDR3 is CASSANPPSISYNEQFF. The CDR3 DNA reads TGTGCCAGTAGCGCCAACCCTCCTAGCATCTCCTACAATGAGCAGTTCTTC. Complete variable domain (other parts from reference TRBV19 and TRBJ2-1): DGGITQSPKYLFRKEGQNVTLSCEQNLNHDAMYWYRQDPGQGLRLIYYSQIVNDFQKGDIAEGYSVSREKKESFPLTVTSAQKNPTAFYLCASSANPPSISYNEQFFGPGTRLTVL.

This clonotype has a count of ten or more. The gene calls are TRBV30 and TRBJ2-1, with 10 positions matching TRBD1. CDR1 is GTSNPN and CDR2 is SVGIG in the germline V gene (reference sequence). This CDR3 is 14 amino acids long. V dropped 5 bases and J dropped 5; count of bases not matched to a gene: 6. The CDR3 DNA sequence: TGTGCCTGGGAGGACAGGGGGATCAACAATGAGCAGTTCTTC. Translated, it gives CAWEDRGINNEQFF.

In its sample, this clonotype was seen many times. This chain connects TRBV7-3 to TRBJ1-2, with TRBD1 as a possible D gene (5 bases). From germline, CDR1 is SGHTA and CDR2 FQGTGA. This CDR3 comprises 14 residues. V lost 3 bases, J lost 2 bases, and 10 bases lay in between. The CDR3 region is CASSLAGGNYGYTF. In nucleotides, the CDR3 is TGTGCCAGCAGCTTGGCCGGGGGGAACTATGGCTACACCTTC.

This clonotype was recorded at least ten times. The rearrangement joins TRBV20-1 to TRBJ1-1; tentatively, D is TRBD1 (6 bases). The V end lost 2 bases, the J end lost 4 bases, and 11 bases lay between the germline ends. CDR3 length: 13 residues. CDR1 is DFQATT, CDR2 SNEGSKA, per germline (reference sequence). CDR3 sequence reads: CSARTGARTEAFF. CDR3 nucleotide sequence: TGCAGTGCTAGAACGGGGGCGCGCACTGAAGCTTTCTTT.

This clonotype was counted many times. The chain combines TRBV20-1 with TRBJ2-1; the D call may be TRBD1 or TRBD2 (5 bases each). This CDR3 region has 17 residues. Looked up from germline, CDR1 is DFQATT and CDR2 is SNEGSKA (reference sequence). V lost 6 bases and J 0 bases, leaving 21 bases between the germline ends. The CDR3 loop is CSAGTDPFAGSYNEQFF. The CDR3, as DNA: TGCAGTGCCGGGACGGACCCTTTCGCGGGCTCCTACAATGAGCAGTTCTTC.

The chain is built from TRBV3-1 and TRBJ2-2; the D call may be TRBD1 or TRBD2 (5 bases each). The CDR3 totals 15 residues. Trimming removed 5 bases at V and 3 bases at J, with 13 bases between. Germline-derived CDR1 and CDR2 are LGHDT and YNNKEL (reference sequence). CDR3 nucleotide sequence: TGTGCCAGCAGCGCCTGGGACGGAGACACCGGGGAGCTGTTTTTT. Encoded protein: CASSAWDGDTGELFF.

This clonotype has ten or more counts. The chain links TRBV5-4 to TRBJ2-2; D ambiguous. The CDR3 is made up of 13 amino acids. Germline V gene sequence: CDR1 SGHNT, CDR2 YYREEE (reference sequence). V was pared by 4 bases and J by 8 bases, with 12 bases between. The CDR3 bases are TGTGCCAGCAGCGTAAGAACCACTGGGGAGCTGTTTTTT. It translates to CASSVRTTGELFF.

This clonotype was seen repeatedly, ten times or more. This chain joins TRBV5-4 and TRBJ2-2; no reliable D call. Germline loops: CDR1 SGHNT, CDR2 YYREEE (reference sequence). V was trimmed by 4 bases and J by 4 bases, leaving 11 bases between them. The CDR3 runs to 14 residues. For the CDR3, the DNA is TGTGCCAGCAGCAGCAATCCTTCCACCGGGGAGCTGTTTTTT. Translation gives CASSSNPSTGELFF.

A note on this clonotype: This may come from a read error, since a much larger clone is one base off. V and J are TRBV28 and TRBJ2-3; 7 bases align to TRBD1. The CDR3 is made up of 16 amino acids. From germline, CDR1 is MDHEN and CDR2 SYDVKM. The V segment lost 5 bases and the J segment 3 bases; nucleotides outside the gene matches: 11. The CDR3 sequence is CASSQTGVQATDTQYF. In nucleotides, the CDR3 is TGTGCCAGCAGTCAAACAGGGGTGCAAGCTACAGATACGCAGTATTTT.

A word on this clonotype: This likely traces to a read error, being one base from a far larger clone. The V and J genes are TRBV6-2 or TRBV6-3 and TRBJ2-1; TRBD1 agrees at 8 bases. Germline loops: CDR1 MNHEY, CDR2 SVGEGT. This CDR3 spans 15 amino acids. After removal of 5 bases from V and 10 bases from J, the junction contained 13 bases not matched to a gene. The CDR3 sequence is CASSEALQGVYEQFF. The DNA for the CDR3 is TGTGCCAGCAGTGAAGCGCTACAGGGGGTCTACGAGCAGTTCTTC.

There are many counts of this clonotype. The chain couples TRBV5-1 to TRBJ2-5, with D possibly being TRBD1 (6 bases). The CDR3 runs 15 residues. The germline CDR1 and CDR2 sequences are SGHRS and YFSETQ. V lost 0 bases and J lost 5, with 14 bases in between. The DNA for the CDR3 is TGCGCCAGCAGCTTGGGTGAAGGGGGATTCGAGACCCAGTACTTC. It specifies CASSLGEGGFETQYF.

In this sample, this clonotype turned up many times. V and J are TRBV15 and TRBJ2-1; D remains unclear. The CDR3 sequence is 15 residues long. V lost 5 bases to trimming and J lost 4 bases, with 15 bases between them. Germline V gene sequence: CDR1 LNHNV, CDR2 YYDKDF (reference sequence). The CDR3 protein is CATSLDWNPYNEQFF. As DNA, the CDR3 is TGTGCCACCAGCCTAGACTGGAACCCTTACAATGAGCAGTTCTTC.

This clonotype appeared a single time. CDR3 bases: TGTGCCAGCAGCGTAGCTGCGGACACTAGTAGAGGCGCGACCCAGTACTTC. Protein product: CASSVAADTSRGATQYF. V gene TRBV9 combines with J gene TRBJ2-5; D is possibly TRBD1 or TRBD2 (5 bases each). The germline V and J ends were trimmed by 0 bases and 7 bases, with 22 bases remaining between them. The CDR3 totals 17 residues. Looked up from germline, CDR1 is SGDLS and CDR2 is YYNGEE.

At least ten counts were recorded for this clonotype. The chain recombines TRBV4-1 with TRBJ1-1; unclear D gene. V lost 4 bases and J lost 4, with 10 bases in between. Germline CDR1 is MGHRA and CDR2 is YSYEKL. CDR3 length equals 13 residues. The CDR3 bases are TGCGCCAGCAGCCGCGATCCCGGCACTGAAGCTTTCTTT. Protein product: CASSRDPGTEAFF.

The table lists this clonotype with many counts. The rearrangement uses TRBV5-1 and TRBJ1-1; TRBD1 might be the D (6 bases). The V end was cut by 0 bases, the J end by 0 bases, with 12 bases between. This CDR3 has 16 amino acids. The V gene's germline CDR1 is SGHRS and CDR2 YFSETQ. CDR3 DNA sequence: TGCGCCAGCAGCTTGGAGGGTACAGGGATGAACACTGAAGCTTTCTTT. Its protein is CASSLEGTGMNTEAFF. The full variable domain, rest sourced from reference TRBV5-1 and TRBJ1-1, is KAGVTQTPRYLIKTRGQQVTLSCSPISGHRSVSWYQQTPGQGLQFLFEYFSETQRNKGNFPGRFSGRQFSNSRSEMNVSTLELGDSALYLCASSLEGTGMNTEAFFGQGTRLTVV.

V and J are TRBV7-2 and TRBJ2-7; 7 bases align to TRBD2. V lost 3 bases, J lost 4 bases, and 6 bases stayed unmatched. Germline CDR1 and CDR2: SGHTA and FQGNSA. The length of the CDR3 is 14 residues. CDR3 region: CASSLASGYYEQYF. The CDR3 DNA reads as TGTGCCAGCAGCTTGGCTAGCGGTTATTACGAGCAGTACTTC.

This clonotype was observed at least ten times. The chain employs TRBV6-1 and TRBJ1-1; D is undetermined. CDR3 length: 11 residues. Germline V gene sequence: CDR1 MNHNS, CDR2 SASEGT. Deletions cut 6 bases from V and 2 bases from J, with 4 bases between. This CDR3 is CASRVNTEAFF. The CDR3 region has the DNA TGTGCCAGCAGGGTTAACACTGAAGCTTTCTTT.

Comments on this clonotype: It is likely a read error: a sequence one base away is far more abundant. V and J are TRBV7-3 and TRBJ1-6, with unresolved D. Trimming took 5 bases from V and 6 from J, leaving 11 bases between them. This CDR3 is built from 14 residues. Germline CDR1 SGHTA, CDR2 FQGTGA. The CDR3 here is CASSQARVNSPLHF. The CDR3 DNA follows: TGTGCCAGCAGCCAAGCCCGCGTTAATTCACCCCTCCACTTT. Full variable domain (remainder filled in from reference TRBV7-3 and TRBJ1-6): GAGVSQTPSNKVTEKGKYVELRCDPISGHTALYWYRQSLGQGPEFLIYFQGTGAADDSGLPNDRFFAVRPEGSVSTLKIQRTERGDSAVYLCASSQARVNSPLHFGNGTRLTVT.

This chain connects TRBV6-1 to TRBJ1-5, with TRBD1 as a possible D gene (5 bases). CDR1 and CDR2 (germline): MNHNS, SASEGT. Trimming pared 6 bases from V and 4 bases from J, leaving 13 bases between. The CDR3 is 14 amino acids. The CDR3 bases are TGTGCCAGCAGCCGGGACGGCTGGAATCAGCCCCAGCATTTT. Translating gives CASSRDGWNQPQHF.

Ten or more counts support this clonotype. This chain joins TRBV2 and TRBJ2-3, with 16 bases lining up with TRBD2. Germline-derived CDR1 and CDR2 are SNHLY and FYNNEI. V shed 5 bases and J 4 bases; nucleotides not matched to a gene: 3. The CDR3 consists of 16 residues. CDR3 amino acids: CASSRGLAGGADTQYF. The CDR3 bases are TGTGCCAGCAGTCGGGGACTAGCGGGAGGGGCAGATACGCAGTATTTT.

The table lists this clonotype with many counts. The V call is TRBV30, the J call TRBJ1-3; D gene uncertain. V was pared by 0 bases and J by 0 bases, with 12 bases between. The CDR3 has 16 residues. Germline V gene data show CDR1 as GTSNPN and CDR2 as SVGIG (reference sequence). The CDR3 bases are TGTGCCTGGAGTGTCGGATTGAGCAACTCTGGAAACACCATATATTTT. It encodes CAWSVGLSNSGNTIYF.